The rows below give T cell receptor beta chains drawn from one sample of a study. Libraries were prepared by immunoSEQ multiplex PCR; TCRdb keeps only in-frame clonotypes and omits some of them. Among 60,000 to 85,000 clones listed, over 85% were seen once. The specimen was PBMCs. The receptors were gathered from a man between 40 and 49 years old with rheumatoid arthritis. The CDR3 runs from the conserved cysteine through the conserved F or W. A D gene is named only where the DNA matches it firmly. A row's size may be missing; if present it is once, few, many or a size class.

v_gene	j_gene	d_gene	abundance	CDR3nt	CDR3aa
TRBV10-2	TRBJ2-1	-	-	TGCGCCAGCAGTGGGATATACAATGAGCAGTTCTTC	CASSGIYNEQFF
TRBV29-1	TRBJ1-2	-	-	TGCAGCGTTGTGACTGTCCCTAACTATGGCTACACCTTC	CSVVTVPNYGYTF
TRBV6-4	TRBJ1-2	-	once	TGTGCCAGCAGTAACGGGGACAACCTTAACTATGGCTACACCTTC	CASSNGDNLNYGYTF
TRBV28	TRBJ1-2	-	-	TGTGCCAGCGCGGGCCGTACTGTCTATGGCTACACCTTC	CASAGRTVYGYTF
TRBV10-3	TRBJ2-7	TRBD1	-	TGTGCCATCAGTGAGTGGGGACAGGGGACCCACGAGCAGTACTTC	CAISEWGQGTHEQYF
TRBV10-3	TRBJ2-3	TRBD2	-	TGTGCCATCAGTGCCTACAGCGGGAGCGCAGATACGCAGTATTTT	CAISAYSGSADTQYF
TRBV28	TRBJ1-1	-	-	TGTGCCAGCAGTTGGACAGACTTGAACACTGAAGCTTTCTTT	CASSWTDLNTEAFF
TRBV11-2	TRBJ2-6	-	-	TGTGCCAGCAGCTTTCGGGACGGGGCCAACGTCCTGACTTTC	CASSFRDGANVLTF
TRBV20-1	TRBJ2-7	-	-	TGCAGTGCTACGGACTGGTACGAGCAGTACTTC	CSATDWYEQYF
TRBV6-5	TRBJ1-1	TRBD1	-	TGTGCCAGCAAACCGACAGGGAGGACTGAAGCTTTCTTT	CASKPTGRTEAFF
TRBV9	TRBJ2-3	-	-	TGTGCCAGCAGCCCTTCGATCGGGGCGGGGTTGGATACGCAGTATTTT	CASSPSIGAGLDTQYF
TRBV19	TRBJ1-4	-	-	TGTGCCAGTCTCCAGGTAGTAATAAGGGCTCTGTTTTTT	CASLQVVIRALFF
TRBV3-1/TRBV3-2	TRBJ1-3	-	few	TGTGCCAGCAGCCAAGTTCTGGGTCGCTCTGGAAACACCATATATTTT	CASSQVLGRSGNTIYF
TRBV7-9	TRBJ2-7	-	-	TGTGCCAGCAGCCCGGCCGGGACTTCTCCCCTCCAGCAGTACTTC	CASSPAGTSPLQQYF
TRBV10-3	TRBJ2-1	TRBD2	-	TGTGCCATCAGTGAGTCGACTAGCGGGGCCAATGAGCAGTTCTTC	CAISESTSGANEQFF
TRBV27	TRBJ1-5	-	-	TGTGCCAGCAGTTCGGACTCCTCAGATCAGCCCCAGCATTTT	CASSSDSSDQPQHF
TRBV6-5	TRBJ1-2	TRBD1	-	TGTGCCAGCAGTCGTGACAGGGTGGACTATGGCTACACCTTC	CASSRDRVDYGYTF
TRBV7-9	TRBJ1-4	-	-	TGTGCCAGCAGCGCGGTCCTCCCGGCGGCAACTAATGAAAAACTGTTTTTT	CASSAVLPAATNEKLFF
TRBV5-1	TRBJ1-2	-	-	TGCGCCAGCAGCTTCCGGGGACCGACCCCTAGTCAAGGCTACACCTTC	CASSFRGPTPSQGYTF
TRBV25-1	TRBJ2-7	-	-	TGTGCCAGCAGTGCTGAGCCGGCCGAGCAGTACTTC	CASSAEPAEQYF
TRBV18	TRBJ2-2	-	once	TGTGCCAGCTCACGGGGAGCCGCGAACACCGGGGAGCTGTTTTTT	CASSRGAANTGELFF
TRBV5-1	TRBJ1-1	TRBD1	-	TGCGCCAGCAGCTTGTGGGGGACAGCGAACACTGAAGCTTTCTTT	CASSLWGTANTEAFF
TRBV14	TRBJ2-2	TRBD2	-	TGTGCCAGCAGCCCCCGACTAGCGGGTAACACCGGGGAGCTGTTTTTT	CASSPRLAGNTGELFF
TRBV5-1	TRBJ1-1	-	-	TGCGCCAGCAGCTTGGACGCCCTAAGGGTGAACACTGAAGCTTTCTTT	CASSLDALRVNTEAFF
TRBV7-9	TRBJ2-3	-	-	TGTGCCAGCAGCTTATTCGACACAGATACGCAGTATTTT	CASSLFDTDTQYF
TRBV28	TRBJ2-1	-	once	TGTGCCAGCAGTTTAGGGGGAGCGGGTAATGAGCAGTTCTTC	CASSLGGAGNEQFF
TRBV18	TRBJ2-7	TRBD1	-	TGTGCCAGCTCACCCCCGGGACAGGGGGAAGGGTACGAGCAGTACTTC	CASSPPGQGEGYEQYF
TRBV4-1	TRBJ1-1	-	-	TGCGCCAGCAGCCAAGCGGTCCAGGGTAGGGCTCCTGAAGCTTTCTTT	CASSQAVQGRAPEAFF
TRBV9	TRBJ2-2	TRBD2	-	TGTGCCAGCAGCAGGGCTAGCGGGACCAACACCGGGGAGCTGTTTTTT	CASSRASGTNTGELFF
TRBV5-1	TRBJ2-5	TRBD2	-	TGCGCCAGCAGCCCAGGGACTAGACAAGAGACCCAGTACTTC	CASSPGTRQETQYF
TRBV5-8	TRBJ1-5	TRBD1	few	TGTGCCAGCACCGGACAGGGGATTTCTAGCAATCAGCCCCAGCATTTT	CASTGQGISSNQPQHF
TRBV7-8	TRBJ2-1	-	-	TGTGCCAGCAGCTTTATGGGGGTCGGAAGCTCCTACAATGAGCAGTTCTTC	CASSFMGVGSSYNEQFF
TRBV6-2/TRBV6-3	TRBJ2-1	-	-	TGTGCCAGCAGCCCATCCGGGAGTAAGTACAATGAGCAGTTCTTC	CASSPSGSKYNEQFF
TRBV29-1	TRBJ2-1	TRBD2	-	TGCAGCGTGCAAGCGGGATTCTCCTACAATGAGCAGTTCTTC	CSVQAGFSYNEQFF
TRBV7-6	TRBJ2-7	-	-	TGTGCCAGCAGCTTAGAGAGGGGGGCGGGCTACGAGCAGTACTTC	CASSLERGAGYEQYF
TRBV20-1	TRBJ2-3	-	-	TGCAGTGCTAGTCTAAGCCCGGGGTATACGCAGTATTTT	CSASLSPGYTQYF
TRBV28	TRBJ1-6	-	-	TGTGCCAGCAGCCCCCCAGGGAGCTCCTATAATTCACCCCTCCACTTT	CASSPPGSSYNSPLHF
TRBV6-5	TRBJ1-4	-	-	TGTGCCAGCAGTTACGGCAGGAGGGACGAAAAACTGTTTTTT	CASSYGRRDEKLFF
TRBV6-5	TRBJ1-1	-	-	TGTGCCAGTAGATCGGGGACCACTGAAGCTTTCTTT	CASRSGTTEAFF
TRBV7-2	TRBJ2-1	TRBD1	-	TGTGCCAGCAGCTTATACCGGACAGGGGTCATGAGCTACAATGAGCAGTTCTTC	CASSLYRTGVMSYNEQFF
TRBV9	TRBJ1-5	-	-	TGTGCCAGCAGCGTAGGTGGCGAAAATCAGCCCCAGCATTTT	CASSVGGENQPQHF
TRBV9	TRBJ2-7	TRBD2	-	TGTGCCAGCAGCCCAGGAGCCGGGGGGGCCGGCGAGCAGTACTTC	CASSPGAGGAGEQYF
TRBV3-1/TRBV3-2	TRBJ2-5	TRBD2	-	TGTGCCAGCAGCCAAGGGACTAGCGGGAGAGAGACCCAGTACTTC	CASSQGTSGRETQYF
TRBV6-1	TRBJ1-5	-	-	TGTGCCAGCAGTGAAGTAAAGGCACGCAGGATAAATCAGCCCCAGCATTTT	CASSEVKARRINQPQHF
TRBV9	TRBJ2-7	TRBD2	-	TGTGCCAGTTCGACGACTAGCGGGGCCTACGAGCAGTACTTC	CASSTTSGAYEQYF
TRBV6-2/TRBV6-3	TRBJ2-3	TRBD2	-	TGTGCCAGCAGTTACGTCAGCGGGAGGGCCGGCACAGATACGCAGTATTTT	CASSYVSGRAGTDTQYF
TRBV28	TRBJ1-3	TRBD1	-	TGTGCCAGCAGTCCGACAGGGGCTCCGCCTGGAAACACCATATATTTT	CASSPTGAPPGNTIYF
TRBV7-2	TRBJ2-1	TRBD2	-	TGTGCCAGCAGGTCGGGACTAGCGGTCTACAATGAGCAGTTCTTC	CASRSGLAVYNEQFF
TRBV5-5	TRBJ2-7	TRBD1	-	TGTGCCAGCAGCTTGGGGGCGACAGGGACCTACGAGCAGTACTTC	CASSLGATGTYEQYF
TRBV4-1	TRBJ2-1	-	-	TGCGCCAGCAGCCAAGATGTAGAGGCAGGTTCCTACAATGAGCAGTTCTTC	CASSQDVEAGSYNEQFF
TRBV27	TRBJ2-5	-	-	TGTGCCAGCAGTCTCCGGGACGCTGGGGGCCAAGAGACCCAGTACTTC	CASSLRDAGGQETQYF
TRBV7-9	TRBJ2-3	TRBD2	-	TGTGCCAGCAGCTCGCTCGTAGCGGGGGCACTCACAGATACGCAGTATTTT	CASSSLVAGALTDTQYF
TRBV13	TRBJ2-2	-	-	TGTGCCAGCAGTTTTCGGACAAGCGACACCGGGGAGCTGTTTTTT	CASSFRTSDTGELFF
TRBV7-9	TRBJ2-7	TRBD1	-	TGTGCCAGCAGCTTGGGCGGGACAGGGCACTACGAGCAGTACTTC	CASSLGGTGHYEQYF
TRBV7-9	TRBJ1-4	-	once	TGTGCCAGCAGCTTAGGGGGCGCGGGAGAAAAACTGTTTTTT	CASSLGGAGEKLFF
TRBV7-3	TRBJ1-2	-	-	TGTGCCAGCAGCTTATACGCAGGGGCCCGGAACTATGGCTACACCTTC	CASSLYAGARNYGYTF
TRBV28	TRBJ1-5	-	-	TGTGCCACAGGACCGCCGGGGAATCAGCCCCAGCATTTT	CATGPPGNQPQHF
TRBV6-5	TRBJ2-7	-	-	TGTGCCAGCAGTAGCGATTACGAGCAGTACTTC	CASSSDYEQYF
TRBV7-7	TRBJ1-4	TRBD1	-	TGTGCTAGCAGCCCCAACGGGGGACAGGGTGGAAAACTGTTTTTT	CASSPNGGQGGKLFF
TRBV15	TRBJ1-4	TRBD1	-	TGTGCCACCGCGAGGGGACAGGGGGCGAGGCTGTTTTTT	CATARGQGARLFF